Below are 10 T cell receptor beta chains sequenced from a single sample in a study of T cell repertoires in cytomegalovirus infection. These receptors' targets are unknown. TCRdb reanalysed the reads using MiXCR and keeps one entry per CDR3 protein. There are 830,000 or so distinct CDR3 sequences in the sample; around a third occur only once, and 9.5% to 15% lies in the top ten. This sample comprised cultured CD8+ T cells from PBMCs, obtained from culture after CMV antigen stimulation. The receptors originated from a human donor in good health (CMV status not recorded). Some clones in this sample may be carry-over from other donors' samples.

The chain carries TRBV19 and TRBJ2-2, with 10 bases matching TRBD1. This CDR3 has 14 amino acids. Germline CDR1 LNHDA, CDR2 SQIVND (reference sequence). V gave up 9 bases and J gave up 4 bases; unmatched junction bases: 5. The CDR3 spells CASHRDRGTGELFF. The DNA for the CDR3 is TGTGCCAGCCACCGGGACAGGGGCACCGGGGAGCTGTTTTTT.

Here the CDR3 reads CASSPPTSGASYEQYF. In nucleotides, the CDR3 is TGTGCCAGCAGCCCCCCGACTAGCGGGGCCTCCTACGAGCAGTACTTC. The chain links TRBV7-9 to TRBJ2-7; 11 bases line up with TRBD2. The germline CDR1 and CDR2 sequences are SEHNR and FQNEAQ (reference sequence). V gave up 5 bases and J gave up 0 bases; unmatched junction bases: 6. The CDR3 totals 16 residues.

The chain joins TRBV6-5 to TRBJ2-3; D is possibly TRBD1 (6 bases). The V and J ends lost 4 bases and 7 bases respectively, with 12 bases between them. Germline V gene lookup returns CDR1 MNHEY and CDR2 SVGAGI. The CDR3 length is 13 residues. Written as DNA, the CDR3 is TGTGCCAGCAGTTTGACCGGGACAAATACGCAGTATTTT. Translation: CASSLTGTNTQYF.

The chain carries TRBV12-3 or TRBV12-4 and TRBJ2-7; D tentatively reads TRBD1 or TRBD2 (5 bases each). V lost 8 bases, J lost 3 bases, and 20 bases lay in between. This CDR3 has 15 amino acids. This CDR3 reads CASRKREGVGYEQYF. In DNA, the CDR3 is TGTGCCAGCCGGAAACGGGAAGGGGTGGGCTACGAGCAGTACTTC.

This clonotype showed up just once. Without the conserved terminal phenylalanine or tryptophan, this CDR3 likely stems from a read error. This sequence joins TRBV4-1 and TRBJ1-5; 7 bases match TRBD1. The CDR3 sequence is 15 residues long. J lost 5 bases, V lost 6 bases, and 10 bases had no gene match. Germline V gene data show CDR1 as MGHRA and CDR2 as YSYEKL. The DNA for the CDR3 is TGCGCCAGCAGTACACAGGGGAGATGGGATCAGCCCCAGCATTCT. Translation gives CASSTQGRWDQPQHS.

The sample holds a few counts of this clonotype. This chain joins TRBV6-1 and TRBJ2-4, with TRBD1 as a possible D gene (6 bases). Germline loops: CDR1 MNHNS, CDR2 SASEGT. This CDR3 is 15 amino acids long. With 6 bases removed from V and 4 bases from J, the gap between germline ends came to 16 bases. The CDR3 reads CASRAQGHGKNIQYF. CDR3 DNA sequence: TGTGCCAGCAGGGCACAGGGACATGGTAAAAACATTCAGTACTTC.

This clonotype was counted ten times or more. The J gene is TRBJ2-7, the V gene TRBV7-2; TRBD2 is a possible D gene (5 bases). Trimming took off 5 bases at V and 0 bases at J, with 14 bases between the two ends. The CDR3 has 15 residues. CDR1 SGHTA and CDR2 FQGNSA come from the germline V gene. CDR3 DNA: TGTGCCAGCAGCCCCTCCGGGATCAGCTCCTACGAGCAGTACGTC. This gives the protein CASSPSGISSYEQYV.

This chain uses TRBV11-3 with TRBJ2-1, with 8 bases matching TRBD1. Germline V CDR1 and CDR2: SGHNT, YENEEA. With V trimmed by 4 bases and J by 5 bases, 7 bases remained unmatched. The CDR3 sequence is 15 residues long. The CDR3 protein is CASSSRTGPNNEQFF. As DNA, the CDR3 is TGTGCCAGCAGCTCCAGGACAGGGCCTAACAATGAGCAGTTCTTC.

The V gene is TRBV3-1, the J gene TRBJ2-1, with D maybe TRBD1 (5 bases). The germline V and J ends were trimmed by 0 bases and 4 bases, with 10 bases remaining between them. The germline V gene encodes CDR1 LGHDT and CDR2 YNNKEL (reference sequence). CDR3 length equals 15 residues. CDR3 DNA sequence: TGTGCCAGCAGCCAAGATTACAGGATTTACAATGAGCAGTTCTTC. It codes for CASSQDYRIYNEQFF.

This clonotype was seen only a few times. This chain links TRBV5-1 with TRBJ2-3; 7 positions match TRBD2. Germline V gene lookup returns CDR1 SGHRS and CDR2 YFSETQ. This CDR3 has 15 residues. Losses at the gene ends were 4 bases for V and 6 bases for J; bases not matched to a gene: 11. CDR3 protein: CASSPLASSTDTQYF. In nucleotides, the CDR3 is TGCGCCAGCAGCCCACTAGCGTCCTCCACGGATACGCAGTATTTT.